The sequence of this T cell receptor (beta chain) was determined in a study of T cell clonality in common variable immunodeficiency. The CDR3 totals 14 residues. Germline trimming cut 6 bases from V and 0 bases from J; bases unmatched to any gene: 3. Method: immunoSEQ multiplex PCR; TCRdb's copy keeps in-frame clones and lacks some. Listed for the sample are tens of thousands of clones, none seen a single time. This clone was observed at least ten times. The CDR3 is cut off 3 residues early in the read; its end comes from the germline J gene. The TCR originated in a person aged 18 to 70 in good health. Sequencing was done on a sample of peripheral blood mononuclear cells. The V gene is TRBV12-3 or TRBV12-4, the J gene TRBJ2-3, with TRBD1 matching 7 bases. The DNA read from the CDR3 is TGTGCCAGCAGCCGGGACAGAAGCACAGATACG. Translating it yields CASSRDRSTDT. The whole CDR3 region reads CASSRDRSTDTQYF.